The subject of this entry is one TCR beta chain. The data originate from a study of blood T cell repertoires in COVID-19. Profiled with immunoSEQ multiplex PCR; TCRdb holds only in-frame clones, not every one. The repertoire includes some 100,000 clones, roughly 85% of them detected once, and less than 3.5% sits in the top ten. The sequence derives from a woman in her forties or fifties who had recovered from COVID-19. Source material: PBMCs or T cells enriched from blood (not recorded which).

The DNA of the CDR3 is TGTGCCAGCAGTTCGGTCCCGGCGGTTTTTAGCAATCAGCCCCAGCATTTT. Amino acid sequence: CASSSVPAVFSNQPQHF. V usage is TRBV27 and J usage is TRBJ1-5; D uncertain. Between the trimmed V and J ends, which lost 4 bases and 0 bases, there was a span of 16 bases. Germline V gene sequence: CDR1 MNHEY, CDR2 SMNVEV (reference sequence). The CDR3 has 17 residues.